Sequencing of this T cell receptor beta chain was carried out in a study of blood T cell repertoires in COVID-19. For recovered donors of Cohort 3, there were two negative PCRs, clearance, or symptom resolution. Authors' data handling: Reference gene primer amplification gave estimated nucleated cell counts. The repertoire was sequenced with immunoSEQ multiplex PCR; TCRdb's copy has only in-frame clones and lacks some. V and J calls plus clone size are reproduced from that table; the DNA served to infer D and trimming. The sample includes 490,000 or so clones, more than 85% seen only once; the top ten take just over 8%. Sequenced material: PBMCs or T cells enriched from blood (not recorded which). This clonotype was sampled from an older woman who had recovered from COVID-19.

CDR3: CASSQDPRGTAFF. Written as DNA, the CDR3 is TGTGCCAGCAGCCAAGATCCCAGGGGGACAGCTTTCTTT. This chain uses TRBV3-1 (or the pseudogene TRBV3-2) with TRBJ1-1, with 7 nucleotides matching TRBD1. V gave up 0 bases and J gave up 10 bases; unmatched junction bases: 5. The CDR3 sequence is 13 residues long. Germline V gene lookup returns CDR1 LGHDT and CDR2 YNNKEL (reference sequence).